Below, 25 T cell receptor beta chains from the same sample are listed, as sequenced in a study of T cell responses to AZD1222 COVID-19 vaccine. Using immunoSEQ multiplex PCR, the repertoire was profiled, and TCRdb retains in-frame clones only, with some absent. The sample carries some 120,000 clones, 86% recorded once. Material: peripheral blood, obtained on day 0 of AZD1222 vaccination. These receptors were collected from an adult in good health.

The rearrangement links TRBV3-1 (or the pseudogene TRBV3-2) to TRBJ1-2; 9 positions match TRBD1. CDR3 length: 13 residues. The J segment lost 4 bases and the V segment lost 4 bases, leaving 1 base of the junction unmatched. The germline V gene encodes CDR1 LGHDT and CDR2 YNNKEL (reference sequence). In DNA form, the CDR3 reads TGTGCCAGCAGCCCGACAGGGGGCTATGGCTACACCTTC. Its protein is CASSPTGGYGYTF.

The chain links TRBV6-5 to TRBJ2-7, with 7 bases matching TRBD2. V was pared by 6 bases and J by 7 bases, with 6 bases of the junction left unmatched. The V gene's germline CDR1 is MNHEY and CDR2 SVGAGI. This CDR3 region has 12 residues. CDR3 bases: TGTGCCAGCAGCTACGCAGCGGGGGAGCAGTACTTC. Residues: CASSYAAGEQYF.

The genes are TRBV19 and TRBJ2-5; TRBD1 is a possible D gene (6 bases). The CDR3 totals 13 residues. Trimming shortened V by 3 bases and J by 5 bases, and 10 bases separated the two germline ends. Germline CDR1 LNHDA, CDR2 SQIVND (reference sequence). The CDR3 nucleotides read TGTGCCAGTAGTATCGGGACACGGGAGACCCAGTACTTC. Amino acids: CASSIGTRETQYF.

The genes are TRBV7-2 and TRBJ2-7; 8 nucleotides match TRBD1. Germline CDR1 and CDR2: SGHTA and FQGNSA. The V and J ends lost 10 bases and 6 bases, in that order; junction bases with no gene match: 5. CDR3 length equals 11 residues. CDR3 nucleotides: TGTGCCACCAGGGGGCAGGTCGAGCAGTACTTC. It codes for CATRGQVEQYF.

J is TRBJ2-3 and V is TRBV5-1; a possible D gene is TRBD2 (6 bases). The germline V gene encodes CDR1 SGHRS and CDR2 YFSETQ. The CDR3 spans 16 residues. Trimming removed 0 bases at V and 0 bases at J, with 11 bases between. CDR3 residues: CASSLGVGTSTDTQYF. The CDR3 bases are TGCGCCAGCAGCTTGGGGGTCGGGACTAGCACAGATACGCAGTATTTT.

This chain uses TRBV5-1 with TRBJ2-1; TRBD1 aligns across 12 bases. CDR1 and CDR2 from the germline V gene are SGHRS and YFSETQ. This CDR3 comprises 16 residues. The junction had 8 bases not matched to a gene; V was cut back by 0 bases and J by 10 bases. The CDR3, as DNA: TGCGCCAGCAGCTTGGTGCCGGGACAGGGGGCGGGAGAGCAGTTCTTC. Its translation: CASSLVPGQGAGEQFF.

CDR3 sequence: CASSTGQGEQYF. The CDR3 DNA sequence: TGTGCCAGCTCCACAGGACAGGGGGAACAGTACTTC. The rearrangement links TRBV18 to TRBJ2-7, with TRBD1 matching over 10 bases. Germline lookup yields CDR1 KGHSH and CDR2 LQKENI. The junction had 6 bases not matched to a gene; V was cut back by 6 bases and J by 10 bases. The CDR3 length is 12 residues. The variable domain in full, with the rest retrieved from reference TRBV18 and TRBJ2-7, is NAGVMQNPRHLVRRRGQEARLRCSPMKGHSHVYWYRQLPEEGLKFMVYLQKENIIDESGMPKERFSAEFPKEGPSILRIQQVVRGDSAAYFCASSTGQGEQYFGPGTRLTVT.

The V and J genes are TRBV27 and TRBJ2-2, with D perhaps matching TRBD1 or TRBD2 (5 bases each). This CDR3 comprises 16 residues. Looked up from germline, CDR1 is MNHEY and CDR2 is SMNVEV (reference sequence). Trimming removed 0 bases from V and 6 bases from J, with 14 bases in between. CDR3 sequence reads: CASSLSGRGSAGELFF. The CDR3, as DNA: TGTGCCAGCAGTTTATCGGGACGTGGCAGTGCCGGGGAGCTGTTTTTT.

This chain joins TRBV5-1 and TRBJ2-1; 8 bases are a match to TRBD1. Germline trimming cut 4 bases from V and 6 bases from J; bases unmatched to any gene: 3. There are 13 residues in the CDR3. Germline CDR1 is SGHRS and CDR2 is YFSETQ. CDR3 residues: CASSATGGNEQFF. CDR3 nucleotide sequence: TGCGCCAGCAGCGCCACAGGGGGCAATGAGCAGTTCTTC. Based on the CDR3 plus reference TRBV5-1 and TRBJ2-1, the full variable domain is KAGVTQTPRYLIKTRGQQVTLSCSPISGHRSVSWYQQTPGQGLQFLFEYFSETQRNKGNFPGRFSGRQFSNSRSEMNVSTLELGDSALYLCASSATGGNEQFFGPGTRLTVL.

The chain links TRBV7-9 to TRBJ2-1; TRBD1 matches 7 bases. V lost 4 bases and J lost 6; bases outside the gene matches: 9. The CDR3 loop spans 15 amino acids. Germline loops: CDR1 SEHNR, CDR2 FQNEAQ (reference sequence). The chain's CDR3 is CASSSAGGLSNEQFF. The CDR3 DNA is TGTGCCAGCAGCTCTGCAGGGGGATTATCCAATGAGCAGTTCTTC.

V gene TRBV28 combines with J gene TRBJ1-3, with D unresolved. Germline V lookup: CDR1 MDHEN, CDR2 SYDVKM. This CDR3 comprises 16 residues. V lost 2 bases to trimming and J lost 4 bases, with 15 bases between them. CDR3 residues: CASSLVPGSGGNTIYF. CDR3 nucleotide sequence: TGTGCCAGCAGTTTAGTTCCAGGCTCTGGAGGAAACACCATATATTTT. Filled out from reference TRBV28 and TRBJ1-3, the complete variable domain reads DVKVTQSSRYLVKRTGEKVFLECVQDMDHENMFWYRQDPGLGLRLIYFSYDVKMKEKGDIPEGYSVSREKKERFSLILESASTNQTSMYLCASSLVPGSGGNTIYFGEGSWLTVV.

The V and J genes are TRBV5-1 and TRBJ2-5, with TRBD2 matching 12 bases. The germline V gene encodes CDR1 SGHRS and CDR2 YFSETQ. There are 14 residues in the CDR3. The trim removed 2 bases at V and 5 bases at J, leaving 1 base unmatched. CDR3 DNA sequence: TGCGCCAGCAGCTTCGGGACTAGCGGGGAGACCCAGTACTTC. Translated, it gives CASSFGTSGETQYF.

CDR3 sequence reads: CAINRLPNEKLFF. In DNA form, the CDR3 reads TGTGCCATTAACAGGCTACCTAATGAAAAACTGTTTTTT. The chain links TRBV10-3 to TRBJ1-4; tentatively, D is TRBD1 (5 bases). The CDR3 loop spans 13 amino acids. Trimming took off 9 bases at V and 3 bases at J, with 11 bases between the two ends. In germline, CDR1 is ENHRY, CDR2 SYGVKD.

The rearrangement joins TRBV10-1 to TRBJ2-3; D might be TRBD1 (6 bases). Per the germline V gene, CDR1 is WNHNN and CDR2 is SYGVQD (reference sequence). The germline V and J ends were trimmed by 5 bases and 1 base, with 10 bases remaining between them. The CDR3 covers 14 residues. The CDR3 region is CASSRRTGTDTQYF. The CDR3 DNA reads TGCGCCAGCAGTCGACGGACAGGCACAGATACGCAGTATTTT.

The chain employs TRBV2 and TRBJ1-4; D might be TRBD1 (5 bases). V lost 3 bases and J 6 bases, leaving 14 bases between the germline ends. The length of the CDR3 is 15 residues. CDR1 is SNHLY and CDR2 is FYNNEI in the germline V gene. Here the CDR3 reads CASSEGVGGDEKLFF. DNA for the CDR3: TGTGCCAGCAGTGAGGGTGTCGGGGGAGATGAAAAACTGTTTTTT. Together with reference TRBV2 and TRBJ1-4, the CDR3 gives the full variable domain: EPEVTQTPSHQVTQMGQEVILRCVPISNHLYFYWYRQILGQKVEFLVSFYNNEISEKSEIFDDQFSVERPDGSNFTLKIRSTKLEDSAMYFCASSEGVGGDEKLFFGSGTQLSVL.

The chain couples TRBV11-2 to TRBJ2-7; no firm D call. The V and J ends lost 4 bases and 6 bases respectively, with 7 bases between them. Per the germline V gene, CDR1 is SGHAT and CDR2 is FQNNGV. This CDR3 contains 11 residues. This CDR3 reads CASSSTSEQYF. The CDR3 nucleotides read TGTGCCAGCAGCTCAACGAGCGAGCAGTACTTC. Supplemented by reference TRBV11-2 and TRBJ2-7, the full variable domain reads EAGVAQSPRYKIIEKRQSVAFWCNPISGHATLYWYQQILGQGPKLLIQFQNNGVVDDSQLPKDRFSAERLKGVDSTLKIQPAKLEDSAVYLCASSSTSEQYFGPGTRLTVT.

The chain couples TRBV5-1 to TRBJ2-1; 11 positions match TRBD2. Germline V gives CDR1 SGHRS, CDR2 YFSETQ. The CDR3 is made up of 16 amino acids. V lost 3 bases, J lost 8 bases, and 10 bases stayed unmatched. CDR3 sequence: CASSYGSGGAGYEQFF. In DNA form, the CDR3 reads TGCGCCAGCAGCTACGGTAGCGGGGGGGCGGGATATGAGCAGTTCTTC.

This clone was seen only a few times. The J gene is TRBJ1-3, the V gene TRBV27; D is undetermined. The length of the CDR3 is 15 residues. Germline-derived CDR1 and CDR2 are MNHEY and SMNVEV (reference sequence). V gave up 3 bases and J gave up 4 bases, with 13 bases separating them. CDR3 sequence: CASSFPNDEGNTIYF. The DNA of the CDR3 is TGTGCCAGCAGTTTTCCAAATGATGAGGGAAACACCATATATTTT.

The rearrangement uses TRBV3-1 (or the pseudogene TRBV3-2) and TRBJ2-5, with a weak D call TRBD2 (6 bases). Trimming took 1 base from V and 5 from J, leaving 17 bases between them. CDR1 LGHDT and CDR2 YNNKEL come from the germline V gene (reference sequence). This CDR3 has 16 amino acids. In DNA form, the CDR3 reads TGTGCCAGCAGCCAAGGCCCCCTTTCGGGAGTGGAGACCCAGTACTTC. This gives the protein CASSQGPLSGVETQYF.

The CDR3 coding sequence is TGTGCCAGCGGCTCCAGGGTCTCCTACGAGCAGTACTTC. Translating gives CASGSRVSYEQYF. The chain links TRBV6-5 to TRBJ2-7, with a tentative D call TRBD1 (5 bases). Trimming took 8 bases from V and 0 from J, leaving 11 bases between them. The CDR3 spans 13 residues. CDR1 and CDR2 (germline): MNHEY, SVGAGI.

The V call is TRBV5-1, the J call TRBJ1-4; D might be TRBD1 (5 bases). Trimming stripped 4 bases from V and 0 bases from J, with 7 bases between. CDR3 length: 14 residues. The germline V gene encodes CDR1 SGHRS and CDR2 YFSETQ. CDR3: CASSGGATNEKLFF. In DNA form, the CDR3 reads TGCGCCAGCAGCGGGGGAGCAACTAATGAAAAACTGTTTTTT.

This CDR3 is CASSLSRGGTEAFF. The CDR3, as DNA: TGTGCCAGCAGCCTCTCTCGGGGGGGCACTGAAGCTTTCTTT. The chain employs TRBV11-1 and TRBJ1-1, with TRBD1 as a possible D gene (5 bases). The V end lost 5 bases, the J end lost 4 bases, and 14 bases lay between the germline ends. The CDR3 runs 14 residues. The germline gives CDR1 SGHAT, CDR2 FQDESV (reference sequence).

The chain couples TRBV5-5 to TRBJ2-3; either TRBD1 or TRBD2 may fit D (5 bases each). Deletions cut 6 bases from V and 6 bases from J, with 20 bases between. This CDR3 is built from 15 residues. Per germline, CDR1 SGHKS and CDR2 YYEKEE (reference sequence). The CDR3 coding sequence is TGTGCCAGCACCCCAGAGGGTGCAGGGCAGGATACGCAGTATTTT. Encoded protein: CASTPEGAGQDTQYF. Complete variable domain (other parts from reference TRBV5-5 and TRBJ2-3): DAGVTQSPTHLIKTRGQQVTLRCSPISGHKSVSWYQQVLGQGPQFIFQYYEKEERGRGNFPDRFSARQFPNYSSELNVNALLLGDSALYLCASTPEGAGQDTQYFGPGTRLTVL.

This clone was detected once. The gene calls are TRBV5-1 and TRBJ1-2, with D perhaps TRBD1 (6 bases). The CDR3 length is 17 residues. With 1 base removed from V and 6 bases from J, the gap between germline ends came to 22 bases. Per germline, CDR1 SGHRS and CDR2 YFSETQ. The CDR3 spells CASSLLPTAGPGDGYTF. DNA for the CDR3: TGCGCCAGCAGCTTGCTCCCGACGGCGGGGCCAGGGGATGGCTACACCTTC.

The table lists this clone with a few counts. The genes are TRBV18 and TRBJ2-1, with D uncertain. The CDR3 contains 14 residues. Germline lookup yields CDR1 KGHSH and CDR2 LQKENI. Trimming removed 3 bases from V and 1 base from J, with 7 bases in between. CDR3 loop: CASSPTESYNEQFF. The CDR3, as DNA: TGTGCCAGCTCACCGACGGAGTCCTACAATGAGCAGTTCTTC.